This entry lists 19 T cell receptor beta chains sequenced from one sample in a study of PD-L1 blockade in urothelial cancer (dated by TCRdb to the late 2010s). Library creation used the immunoSEQ multiplex PCR assay. The source is immuneACCESS, and TCRdb retained only in-frame sequences with V and J called. Part of the clones is not carried over; for the studies checked, unresolved V genes explain less than half of this, and the remainder is unexplained. Across this sample there are 37,000 or so clones, with approximately 80% seen only once. Jointly, the top ten make up 15% to 20% of the sample. The source material was PBMCs, sampled around atezolizumab (anti-PD-L1) treatment. Receptor source: a man aged 55 to 70 with urothelial cancer.

This clone has a handful of counts. The chain employs TRBV25-1 and TRBJ1-2; 10 bases are a match to TRBD1. CDR3 size: 13 residues. Germline lookup yields CDR1 MGHDK and CDR2 SYGVNS. Germline trimming cut 7 bases from V and 4 bases from J; bases unmatched to any gene: 3. DNA for the CDR3: TGTGCCAGCAAGGGACAGGGGATCTATGGCTACACCTTC. This codes for CASKGQGIYGYTF.

This chain joins TRBV6-5 and TRBJ1-6, with 7 nucleotides matching TRBD1. CDR3 length: 16 residues. From germline, CDR1 is MNHEY and CDR2 SVGAGI. Germline trimming cut 4 bases from V and 7 bases from J; bases unmatched to any gene: 10. CDR3 sequence (DNA): TGTGCCAGCAGTTCCGGGACAGCACTTTGGAATTCACCCCTCCACTTT. This gives the protein CASSSGTALWNSPLHF.

V usage is TRBV7-9 and J usage is TRBJ2-3; no clear D. Looked up from germline, CDR1 is SEHNR and CDR2 is FQNEAQ (reference sequence). CDR3 size: 14 residues. V lost 3 bases and J 0 bases, leaving 7 bases between the germline ends. DNA of the CDR3: TGTGCCAGCAGCTTGGCCGTCAGCACAGATACGCAGTATTTT. It encodes CASSLAVSTDTQYF.

This clone was observed a single time. CDR3 coding DNA: TGCGCCAGCAGCTTGGTGCTGAGAAGCTCCTACGAGCAGTACTTC. As protein: CASSLVLRSSYEQYF. The rearrangement uses TRBV5-1 and TRBJ2-7; D is unclear. V was clipped by 0 bases and J by 0 bases, with 10 bases between them. The CDR3 spans 15 residues. In germline, CDR1 is SGHRS, CDR2 YFSETQ.

The chain couples TRBV6-6 to TRBJ2-3; no reliable D call. V was cut by 8 bases and J by 5 bases, with 14 bases left in between. The CDR3 totals 13 residues. Germline assignment: CDR1 MNHNY and CDR2 SVGAGI (reference sequence). The CDR3 DNA sequence: TGTGCCAGCGTTAGCCCCGGCGGAGATACGCAGTATTTT. The encoded protein is CASVSPGGDTQYF.

J is TRBJ2-7 and V is TRBV7-2; TRBD2 is a possible D gene (6 bases). CDR3 length equals 11 residues. Looked up from germline, CDR1 is SGHTA and CDR2 is FQGNSA. With 4 bases removed from V and 6 bases from J, the gap between germline ends came to 7 bases. The CDR3 nucleotides read TGTGCCAGCAGCTGGGGAGGCGAGCAGTACTTC. Translation gives CASSWGGEQYF.

J is TRBJ1-2 and V is TRBV30, with no clear D. Germline values: CDR1 GTSNPN, CDR2 SVGIG (reference sequence). V was trimmed by 3 bases and J by 6 bases, leaving 11 bases between them. The CDR3 runs 12 residues. This CDR3 is CAWRAGGNGYTF. The DNA of the CDR3 is TGTGCCTGGAGAGCGGGAGGGAATGGCTACACCTTC.

This clone came up once. The chain carries TRBV5-1 and TRBJ2-2; D possibly corresponds to TRBD1 (6 bases). Deletions cut 5 bases from V and 4 bases from J, with 15 bases between. This CDR3 has 15 amino acids. Germline-derived CDR1 and CDR2 are SGHRS and YFSETQ. The CDR3 here is CASRLDRFPTGELFF. As DNA, the CDR3 is TGCGCCAGCAGACTCGACAGGTTCCCCACCGGGGAGCTGTTTTTT.

J is TRBJ1-5 and V is TRBV6-1; D might be TRBD1 (5 bases). Germline CDR1 MNHNS, CDR2 SASEGT. The CDR3 sequence is 13 residues long. V lost 8 bases, J lost 4 bases, and 12 bases lay in between. CDR3 in DNA: TGTGCCAGCTTAGGGACTGGGAATCAGCCCCAGCATTTT. Translation: CASLGTGNQPQHF.

CDR3 loop: CASSTGGTTGELFF. The CDR3 DNA reads as TGCGCCAGCAGCACAGGGGGAACCACCGGGGAGCTGTTTTTT. The chain is built from TRBV4-1 and TRBJ2-2, with 8 nucleotides matching TRBD1. The V gene's germline CDR1 is MGHRA and CDR2 YSYEKL. V gave up 5 bases and J gave up 4 bases; unmatched junction bases: 3. The CDR3 has 14 residues.

The chain joins TRBV18 to TRBJ2-2; 10 bases line up with TRBD1. There are 16 residues in the CDR3. The germline gives CDR1 KGHSH, CDR2 LQKENI. The V and J ends lost 4 bases and 7 bases, in that order; junction bases with no gene match: 9. This chain's CDR3 is CASSRRQGADGGELFF. The CDR3 bases are TGTGCCAGCTCACGAAGACAGGGGGCAGATGGCGGGGAGCTGTTTTTT.

The rearrangement links TRBV5-1 to TRBJ2-3; D perhaps matches TRBD2 (5 bases). The CDR3 is made up of 14 amino acids. Trimming stripped 0 bases from V and 6 bases from J, with 11 bases between. In germline, CDR1 is SGHRS, CDR2 YFSETQ. The CDR3 sequence is CASSLVDYSDTQYF. DNA for the CDR3: TGCGCCAGCAGCTTGGTTGACTATTCCGATACGCAGTATTTT. Full variable domain (missing parts from reference TRBV5-1 and TRBJ2-3): KAGVTQTPRYLIKTRGQQVTLSCSPISGHRSVSWYQQTPGQGLQFLFEYFSETQRNKGNFPGRFSGRQFSNSRSEMNVSTLELGDSALYLCASSLVDYSDTQYFGPGTRLTVL.

This chain connects TRBV5-1 to TRBJ1-2; 8 positions agree with TRBD1. There are 15 residues in the CDR3. CDR1 SGHRS and CDR2 YFSETQ come from the germline V gene. V trimming: 4 bases; J trimming: 1 base; junction bases outside the gene matches: 6. The CDR3 region has the DNA TGCGCCAGCAGCGCGGACAGGGCTATTAACTATGGCTACACCTTC. It translates to CASSADRAINYGYTF.

This chain connects TRBV27 to TRBJ2-2; 9 positions agree with TRBD1. The J segment lost 7 bases and the V segment lost 6 bases, leaving 24 bases of the junction unmatched. Per germline, CDR1 MNHEY and CDR2 SMNVEV (reference sequence). There are 20 residues in the CDR3. In DNA, the CDR3 is TGTGCCAGCAGCCCGGCAGGAATTACCGGGACAGGGTTCAACGGCGGGGAGCTGTTTTTT. This translates into CASSPAGITGTGFNGGELFF.

This chain joins TRBV4-1 and TRBJ2-3; 8 bases match TRBD2. This CDR3 contains 14 residues. The germline V gene encodes CDR1 MGHRA and CDR2 YSYEKL. V lost 7 bases to trimming and J lost 0 bases; unmatched junction nucleotides: 3. The CDR3 reads CASNSGGSTDTQYF. CDR3 nucleotide sequence: TGCGCCAGCAACAGCGGGGGAAGCACAGATACGCAGTATTTT.

The CDR3 protein is CALGDRSYNEQFF. CDR3 DNA: TGTGCTCTGGGGGACAGATCTTACAATGAGCAGTTCTTC. The chain combines TRBV6-1 with TRBJ2-1; 7 positions match TRBD1. The CDR3 spans 13 residues. Germline V CDR1 and CDR2: MNHNS, SASEGT.

The CDR3 DNA is TGTGCCAGCAGTGAGGGGGCAATGGACACCGGGGAGCTGTTTTTT. Protein: CASSEGAMDTGELFF. The gene calls are TRBV27 and TRBJ2-2, with 7 bases identical to TRBD1. This CDR3 has 15 amino acids. From germline, CDR1 is MNHEY and CDR2 SMNVEV (reference sequence). J lost 3 bases, V lost 5 bases, and 6 bases had no gene match.

The chain couples TRBV5-1 to TRBJ2-2; weak D call: TRBD1 (6 bases). CDR3 length equals 16 residues. Germline V lookup: CDR1 SGHRS, CDR2 YFSETQ. The V gene lost 3 bases and the J gene lost 0 bases, with 12 bases spanning the gap. CDR3 amino acids: CASSSLGAANTGELFF. Here the CDR3 DNA reads TGCGCCAGCAGCTCCTTGGGGGCGGCGAACACCGGGGAGCTGTTTTTT.

The rearrangement joins TRBV27 to TRBJ2-7; the D gene is possibly TRBD1 (6 bases). Trimming shortened V by 5 bases and J by 5 bases, and 13 bases separated the two germline ends. Germline CDR1 is MNHEY and CDR2 is SMNVEV (reference sequence). The CDR3 loop spans 13 amino acids. This CDR3 is CASSLTGFHEQYF. The CDR3 DNA sequence: TGTGCCAGCAGTCTCACAGGGTTCCACGAGCAGTACTTC.